The next 24 T cell receptor beta chains were all read from a single sample in a study of shared clonotypes between healthy human individuals. TCRdb keeps only in-frame clones here, not all; method: immunoSEQ multiplex PCR. Of about 1 million clones in the sample, about 70% were seen once. The sample was memory CD4+ T cells sorted from blood. Indicated subset: CD45RA-negative fraction. These receptors all come from a man younger than 35 in good health.

Of note for this clone: One base away lies a much larger clone, so this may be a sequencing read error. The rearrangement uses TRBV5-1 and TRBJ2-1; tentative D call: TRBD2 (6 bases). This CDR3 is built from 15 residues. Germline V gene sequence: CDR1 SGHRS, CDR2 YFSETQ. Trimming cost V 0 bases and J 0 bases, with 7 bases left between them. CDR3 DNA: TGCGCCAGCAGCTTGGTAGCGGACTCCTACAATGAGCAGTTCTTC. Protein: CASSLVADSYNEQFF.

The chain recombines TRBV7-8 with TRBJ1-3; no clear D. In germline, CDR1 is SGHVS, CDR2 FQNEAQ. There are 14 residues in the CDR3. V lost 1 base, J lost 2 bases, and 6 bases lay in between. The DNA for the CDR3 is TGTGCCAGCAGCTTAGGGGGTCCTGGAAACACCATATATTTT. This sequence encodes CASSLGGPGNTIYF.

The V gene is TRBV19, the J gene TRBJ2-2; TRBD2 might be the D (6 bases). The germline gives CDR1 LNHDA, CDR2 SQIVND (reference sequence). The CDR3 runs to 16 residues. The V end lost 1 base, the J end lost 7 bases, and 16 bases lay between the germline ends. Written as DNA, the CDR3 is TGTGCCAGTAGTATAGTGGCCCTAGGAGGGATCGGGGAGCTGTTTTTT. It encodes CASSIVALGGIGELFF. Supplemented by reference TRBV19 and TRBJ2-2, the full variable domain reads DGGITQSPKYLFRKEGQNVTLSCEQNLNHDAMYWYRQDPGQGLRLIYYSQIVNDFQKGDIAEGYSVSREKKESFPLTVTSAQKNPTAFYLCASSIVALGGIGELFFGEGSRLTVL.

This clone was recorded a few times. The rearrangement uses TRBV18 and TRBJ1-3; 7 bases are shared with TRBD1. The CDR3 has 15 amino acids. The V gene's germline CDR1 is KGHSH and CDR2 LQKENI. V lost 3 bases, J lost 6 bases, and 8 bases stayed unmatched. The CDR3 is CASSPGSGTVNTIYF. The DNA for the CDR3 is TGTGCCAGCTCACCCGGCTCCGGGACAGTAAACACCATATATTTT.

The chain links TRBV5-1 to TRBJ1-6; unclear D gene. The CDR3 spans 16 residues. Germline V gene lookup returns CDR1 SGHRS and CDR2 YFSETQ. V was pared by 0 bases and J by 7 bases, with 14 bases between. CDR3 loop: CASSLGWTGVNSPLHF. CDR3 DNA: TGCGCCAGCAGCTTGGGATGGACGGGTGTCAATTCACCCCTCCACTTT.

The J gene is TRBJ2-3, the V gene TRBV10-3; 8 bases are a match to TRBD2. Germline V lookup: CDR1 ENHRY, CDR2 SYGVKD. This CDR3 region has 15 residues. The V segment lost 5 bases and the J segment 0 bases; nucleotides outside the gene matches: 4. The CDR3 DNA reads as TGTGCCATCAGTTTAGCGGGACCTAGCACAGATACGCAGTATTTT. Translation gives CAISLAGPSTDTQYF.

The V and J genes are TRBV28 and TRBJ1-2, with D perhaps matching TRBD1 (6 bases). This CDR3 comprises 16 residues. The germline CDR1 and CDR2 sequences are MDHEN and SYDVKM. Trimming stripped 6 bases from V and 4 bases from J, with 21 bases between. The CDR3 sequence: CASSRPSQQGRYGYTF. The CDR3 DNA sequence: TGTGCCAGCAGCCGACCTTCCCAACAGGGTCGCTATGGCTACACCTTC.

The gene calls are TRBV27 and TRBJ2-6; no reliable D call. The CDR3 runs 15 residues. V shed 2 bases and J shed 0 bases, with 5 bases lying between them. Germline V gene sequence: CDR1 MNHEY, CDR2 SMNVEV (reference sequence). The DNA for the CDR3 is TGTGCCAGCAGTTTAGAGTACTCTGGGGCCAACGTCCTGACTTTC. Translated, it gives CASSLEYSGANVLTF.

The chain links TRBV28 to TRBJ2-5; D may match TRBD1 or TRBD2 (6 bases each). The CDR3 is 12 residues long. The germline V gene has CDR1 MDHEN and CDR2 SYDVKM. V lost 6 bases and J lost 10, with 15 bases in between. The CDR3 DNA sequence: TGTGCCAGCAGCCGCCCCGGGGGCAACCAGTACTTC. Residues: CASSRPGGNQYF.

Comment on this clone: Germline is not matched at one junction end, which may reflect a read error. The chain recombines TRBV5-1 with TRBJ2-5; D may match TRBD1 or TRBD2 (8 bases each). This CDR3 is 18 amino acids long. Germline values: CDR1 SGHRS, CDR2 YFSETQ. The CDR3 bases are TGCGCCAGCAGCGCGGACAGGGCTCTCGGCGGGAGGTGGGAGACTCAGTACTTC. It specifies CASSADRALGGRWETQYF.

The gene calls are TRBV9 and TRBJ2-4, with a possible D match to TRBD1 (6 bases). The V and J ends lost 3 bases and 2 bases respectively, with 9 bases between them. The CDR3 contains 14 residues. CDR1 and CDR2 (germline): SGDLS, YYNGEE. CDR3 DNA sequence: TGTGCCAGCAGCGCCGGGACATCCAAAAACATTCAGTACTTC. Translating gives CASSAGTSKNIQYF. The whole variable domain, remainder taken from reference TRBV9 and TRBJ2-4, is DSGVTQTPKHLITATGQRVTLRCSPRSGDLSVYWYQQSLDQGLQFLIQYYNGEERAKGNILERFSAQQFPDLHSELNLSSLELGDSALYFCASSAGTSKNIQYFGAGTRLSVL.

The table lists this clone with many counts. This chain connects TRBV5-1 to TRBJ2-5; 7 positions match TRBD2. Germline values: CDR1 SGHRS, CDR2 YFSETQ. Losses at the gene ends were 4 bases for V and 4 bases for J; bases not matched to a gene: 10. CDR3 length equals 15 residues. CDR3 in DNA: TGCGCCAGCAGCCCCCTGGGAGGGCAAGCAGAGACCCAGTACTTC. This sequence encodes CASSPLGGQAETQYF.

The V gene is TRBV6-1, the J gene TRBJ2-5; TRBD2 agrees at 8 bases. V lost 2 bases to trimming and J lost 4 bases; unmatched junction nucleotides: 6. This CDR3 comprises 15 residues. Germline CDR1 MNHNS, CDR2 SASEGT. In nucleotides, the CDR3 is TGTGCCAGCAGTGAACTGAGCGGGAGCTTAGAGACCCAGTACTTC. Encoded protein: CASSELSGSLETQYF.

This sequence joins TRBV7-2 and TRBJ2-7, with D perhaps TRBD2 (7 bases). This CDR3 comprises 15 residues. The germline V gene has CDR1 SGHTA and CDR2 FQGNSA. Trimming cost V 1 base and J 4 bases, with 14 bases left between them. The CDR3, as DNA: TGTGCCAGCAGCTTAGAAGGGGGGGCTGCATACGAGCAGTACTTC. This encodes CASSLEGGAAYEQYF.

This chain uses TRBV7-2 with TRBJ2-3; the match to TRBD2 covers 9 bases. V dropped 7 bases and J dropped 2; count of bases not matched to a gene: 10. The CDR3 consists of 16 residues. From germline, CDR1 is SGHTA and CDR2 FQGNSA. The chain's CDR3 is CASTVAGTSPTDTQYF. DNA for the CDR3: TGTGCCAGCACCGTGGCCGGGACTAGCCCCACAGATACGCAGTATTTT. Supplemented by reference TRBV7-2 and TRBJ2-3, the full variable domain reads GAGVSQSPSNKVTEKGKDVELRCDPISGHTALYWYRQSLGQGLEFLIYFQGNSAPDKSGLPSDRFSAERTGGSVSTLTIQRTQQEDSAVYLCASTVAGTSPTDTQYFGPGTRLTVL.

J is TRBJ2-4 and V is TRBV9; TRBD1 is a possible D gene (6 bases). The CDR3 covers 12 residues. The germline gives CDR1 SGDLS, CDR2 YYNGEE. V was clipped by 4 bases and J by 12 bases, with 14 bases between them. The CDR3 here is CASSPGTLTQYF. DNA for the CDR3: TGTGCCAGCAGCCCAGGGACACTCACTCAGTACTTC. The full variable domain, its missing parts supplied by reference TRBV9 and TRBJ2-4, is DSGVTQTPKHLITATGQRVTLRCSPRSGDLSVYWYQQSLDQGLQFLIQYYNGEERAKGNILERFSAQQFPDLHSELNLSSLELGDSALYFCASSPGTLTQYFGAGTRLSVL.

This clone was seen more than once but under ten times. The V gene is TRBV6-1, the J gene TRBJ1-3; the D is unclear. Trimming cost V 6 bases and J 2 bases, with 14 bases left between them. The CDR3 has 15 residues. Germline V gene sequence: CDR1 MNHNS, CDR2 SASEGT. Here the CDR3 reads CASSTATGAGNTIYF. The CDR3, as DNA: TGTGCCAGCAGCACCGCAACCGGGGCTGGAAACACCATATATTTT.

This clone occurred once. The CDR3 DNA reads TGTGCCAGCATGACTAGCGGGACCACAGATACGCAGTATTTT. Amino acids: CASMTSGTTDTQYF. The chain joins TRBV7-9 to TRBJ2-3; TRBD2 aligns across 11 bases. This CDR3 comprises 14 residues. V was clipped by 7 bases and J by 2 bases; unmatched bases: 2. Germline V gene data show CDR1 as SEHNR and CDR2 as FQNEAQ (reference sequence).

The chain uses TRBV12-5 and TRBJ2-5; no firm D call. Germline values: CDR1 LGHNT, CDR2 FRNRAP. CDR3 length equals 12 residues. V lost 3 bases and J 5 bases, leaving 7 bases between the germline ends. The CDR3: CASGFSAETQYF. CDR3 nucleotide sequence: TGTGCTAGTGGTTTCAGTGCGGAGACCCAGTACTTC. Combining the CDR3 with reference TRBV12-5 and TRBJ2-5 gives the whole variable domain DARVTQTPRHKVTEMGQEVTMRCQPILGHNTVFWYRQTMMQGLELLAYFRNRAPLDDSGMPKDRFSAEMPDATLATLKIQPSEPRDSAVYFCASGFSAETQYFGPGTRLLVL.

This clone was seen a handful of times. The rearrangement links TRBV28 to TRBJ1-6, with D maybe TRBD1 (5 bases). Germline V gives CDR1 MDHEN, CDR2 SYDVKM. Trimming took off 11 bases at V and 8 bases at J, with 13 bases between the two ends. The CDR3 extends over 12 amino acids. CDR3: CASEGFDSPLHF. The CDR3 bases are TGTGCCTCCGAGGGGTTCGATTCACCCCTCCACTTT.

This chain uses TRBV5-1 with TRBJ2-5; TRBD2 agrees at 10 bases. The CDR3 is made up of 15 amino acids. CDR1 and CDR2 from the germline V gene are SGHRS and YFSETQ. Trimming removed 7 bases from V and 5 bases from J; junction bases left unmatched: 11. CDR3 in DNA: TGCGCCAGCTCGAACCCGAGCGGGGGGGCGGAGACCCAGTACTTC. This translates into CASSNPSGGAETQYF. The full variable domain, in which reference TRBV5-1 and TRBJ2-5 provide the parts outside the CDR3, is KAGVTQTPRYLIKTRGQQVTLSCSPISGHRSVSWYQQTPGQGLQFLFEYFSETQRNKGNFPGRFSGRQFSNSRSEMNVSTLELGDSALYLCASSNPSGGAETQYFGPGTRLLVL.

The chain recombines TRBV6-1 with TRBJ2-7; D tentatively fits TRBD1 or TRBD2 (5 bases each). The CDR3 length is 15 residues. CDR1 and CDR2 (germline): MNHNS, SASEGT. V was pared by 4 bases and J by 2 bases, with 15 bases between. The CDR3 is CASSGSGTRPYEQYF. For the CDR3, the DNA is TGTGCCAGCAGTGGTTCCGGGACCCGCCCCTACGAGCAGTACTTC.

This chain uses TRBV18 with TRBJ2-3, with 9 bases lining up with TRBD2. The J segment lost 3 bases and the V segment lost 1 base, leaving 8 bases of the junction unmatched. Germline loops: CDR1 KGHSH, CDR2 LQKENI. This CDR3 spans 17 amino acids. The CDR3 sequence: CASSPRLAGGSTDTQYF. The CDR3 DNA sequence: TGTGCCAGCTCACCACGTTTGGCGGGAGGGAGTACAGATACGCAGTATTTT.

This clone was picked up one time. One end of the junction varies from germline; a read error may be responsible. The V call is TRBV7-7, the J call TRBJ2-5; D may match TRBD1 or TRBD2 (7 bases each). Germline V lookup: CDR1 SSHAT, CDR2 FNYEAQ (reference sequence). The CDR3 runs to 14 residues. In DNA form, the CDR3 reads TGTGCTAGCAGCGGGACAGCGCTGTCGGAGACCCAGTACTTC. Its protein product is CASSGTALSETQYF.